This is a list of T cell receptor beta chains from one sample in a study of regulatory T cells in long-lasting Graves disease. TCRdb analysed the multiplex PCR reads with MiXCR anew, one entry per CDR3 protein. This sample yields roughly 450,000 distinct CDR3 sequences, of which around a fifth are seen a single time; about 12% belongs to the top ten. The specimen comprised peripheral blood mononuclear cells (PBMCs), sampled when the disease was refractory, from a patient treated with antithyroid drugs. The source of these receptors is a female donor with Graves disease. The CDR3 runs from the conserved cysteine through the conserved F or W. The order of the fields is V gene, clone size, D gene, J gene, CDR3 protein, CDR3 DNA. A D gene is named only where the DNA matches it firmly. The size of a clone is reported for some rows only, either as once, few or many, or as a class for expanded clones.

V: TRBV3-1
size: few
D: NA
J: TRBJ1-5
CDR3: CASSQDLAQPQHF
DNA: TGTGCCAGCAGCCAAGACCTTGCTCAGCCCCAGCATTTT

V: TRBV10-3
size: NA
D: NA
J: TRBJ1-3
CDR3: CAISESLGAKSGNTIYF
DNA: TGTGCCATCAGTGAGTCTCTAGGGGCGAAGTCTGGAAACACCATATATTTT

V: TRBV19
size: few
D: NA
J: TRBJ2-4
CDR3: CASSLAGRLAKNIQYF
DNA: TGTGCCAGCAGCTTGGCAGGGCGACTAGCCAAAAACATTCAGTACTTC

V: TRBV20-1
size: NA
D: TRBD2
J: TRBJ2-7
CDR3: CSARAGLAPYEQYF
DNA: TGCAGTGCTAGAGCAGGACTAGCCCCCTACGAGCAGTACTTC

V: TRBV7-8
size: few
D: NA
J: TRBJ1-2
CDR3: CASSLALGGGYTF
DNA: TGTGCCAGCAGCTTAGCGCTGGGGGGGGGCTACACCTTC

V: TRBV28
size: many
D: TRBD1
J: TRBJ1-3
CDR3: CASDSGGGSGNTIYF
DNA: TGTGCCAGCGATTCAGGGGGCGGATCTGGAAACACCATATATTTT

V: TRBV28
size: many
D: TRBD1
J: TRBJ2-6
CDR3: CASSTGQGYSGANVLTF
DNA: TGTGCCAGCAGTACAGGACAGGGCTACTCTGGGGCCAACGTCCTGACTTTC

V: TRBV7-2
size: many
D: NA
J: TRBJ1-5
CDR3: CASSLVGGNQPQHF
DNA: TGTGCCAGCAGCTTAGTCGGGGGCAATCAGCCCCAGCATTTT

V: TRBV7-2
size: many
D: NA
J: TRBJ1-4
CDR3: CASSLDTTTNEKLFF
DNA: TGTGCCAGCAGCCTGGACACAACAACTAATGAAAAACTGTTTTTT

V: TRBV20-1
size: many
D: TRBD1
J: TRBJ2-5
CDR3: CSQLRQGETQYF
DNA: TGCAGTCAACTTAGACAGGGAGAGACCCAGTACTTC

V: TRBV12-3/TRBV12-4
size: many
D: NA
J: TRBJ1-1
CDR3: CAISESRTDTEAFF
DNA: TGTGCCATCAGTGAGTCGAGGACTGACACTGAAGCTTTCTTT

V: TRBV28
size: many
D: TRBD1
J: TRBJ1-4
CDR3: CASSLPLTGGKLFF
DNA: TGTGCCAGCAGTTTACCTCTTACAGGGGGAAAACTGTTTTTT

V: TRBV7-2
size: once
D: TRBD2
J: TRBJ2-2
CDR3: CASSLRKRGGLLYTGELFF
DNA: TGTGCCAGCAGCTTAAGAAAGCGGGGGGGCCTTCTGTACACCGGGGAGCTGTTTTTT

V: TRBV12-3/TRBV12-4
size: many
D: NA
J: TRBJ1-5
CDR3: CASSLARGGRHNQPQHF
DNA: TGTGCCAGCAGTTTAGCGCGTGGGGGTCGGCACAATCAGCCCCAGCATTTT

V: TRBV19
size: many
D: NA
J: TRBJ1-5
CDR3: CASSIGVNQPQHF
DNA: TGTGCCAGTAGTATCGGGGTCAATCAGCCCCAGCATTTT

V: TRBV20-1
size: once
D: NA
J: TRBJ2-2
CDR3: CSASEASANTGELFF
DNA: TGCAGTGCTAGTGAGGCGTCCGCGAACACCGGGGAGCTGTTTTTT

V: TRBV19
size: few
D: NA
J: TRBJ1-1
CDR3: CASSRRPTEAFF
DNA: TGTGCCAGTAGTCGACGGCCCACTGAAGCTTTCTTT

V: TRBV7-8
size: few
D: NA
J: TRBJ2-7
CDR3: CASGVAGAYEQYF
DNA: TGTGCCAGCGGCGTAGCTGGAGCCTACGAGCAGTACTTC

V: TRBV20-1
size: NA
D: TRBD2
J: TRBJ2-7
CDR3: CSARDLLGSGRDEQYF
DNA: TGCAGTGCTAGAGACCTGCTTGGTAGCGGGAGGGACGAGCAGTACTTC

V: TRBV28
size: NA
D: NA
J: TRBJ1-4
CDR3: CASSQNRAATNEKLFF
DNA: TGTGCCAGCAGTCAGAACAGGGCCGCAACTAATGAAAAACTGTTTTTT

V: TRBV2
size: few
D: NA
J: TRBJ2-5
CDR3: CASKEGPGQETQYF
DNA: TGTGCCAGCAAGGAGGGGCCTGGGCAAGAGACCCAGTACTTC

V: TRBV12-3/TRBV12-4
size: many
D: NA
J: TRBJ1-2
CDR3: CASSGLANYGYTF
DNA: TGTGCCAGTAGCGGTCTCGCCAACTATGGCTACACCTTC

V: TRBV6-1
size: NA
D: TRBD1
J: TRBJ1-5
CDR3: CASSEWDRLNQPQHF
DNA: TGTGCCAGCAGTGAATGGGACAGGTTAAATCAGCCCCAGCATTTT

V: TRBV28
size: NA
D: NA
J: TRBJ2-7
CDR3: CASVHPTATYEQYF
DNA: TGTGCCAGCGTCCACCCGACAGCAACCTACGAGCAGTACTTC

V: TRBV20-1
size: NA
D: NA
J: TRBJ2-1
CDR3: CSALTGTTHNEQFF
DNA: TGCAGTGCCCTGACAGGGACTACTCACAATGAGCAGTTCTTC

V: TRBV18
size: NA
D: NA
J: TRBJ2-4
CDR3: CASFLLGVKNIQYF
DNA: TGTGCCAGCTTCCTTCTAGGGGTCAAAAACATTCAGTACTTC

V: TRBV6-1
size: many
D: NA
J: TRBJ2-7
CDR3: CASTKQGRRGEQYF
DNA: TGTGCCAGCACCAAGCAGGGGCGAAGGGGCGAGCAGTACTTC

V: TRBV12-3/TRBV12-4
size: many
D: NA
J: TRBJ2-7
CDR3: CASFLSGAYEQYF
DNA: TGTGCCAGCTTCCTATCGGGCGCCTACGAGCAGTACTTC

V: TRBV11-2
size: many
D: NA
J: TRBJ1-6
CDR3: CASSRAGDSPLHF
DNA: TGTGCCAGCAGCCGTGCCGGGGATTCACCCCTCCACTTT

V: TRBV6-1
size: NA
D: TRBD1
J: TRBJ1-2
CDR3: CASRNRGRNYGYTF
DNA: TGTGCCAGCAGAAACAGGGGGCGGAACTATGGCTACACCTTC

V: TRBV7-2
size: NA
D: TRBD2
J: TRBJ2-1
CDR3: CASSPRTSGGAGWSYNEQFF
DNA: TGTGCCAGCAGCCCAAGGACTAGCGGGGGGGCAGGTTGGTCCTACAATGAGCAGTTCTTC

V: TRBV7-9
size: few
D: TRBD1
J: TRBJ1-3
CDR3: CASSSAGTASGNTIYF
DNA: TGTGCCAGCAGCTCCGCGGGGACAGCCTCTGGAAACACCATATATTTT

V: TRBV28
size: few
D: NA
J: TRBJ2-7
CDR3: CASSSGALEQYF
DNA: TGTGCCAGCAGTTCGGGGGCCCTCGAGCAGTACTTC

V: TRBV28
size: many
D: NA
J: TRBJ2-7
CDR3: CASSPSIPYEQYF
DNA: TGTGCCAGCAGCCCCTCAATCCCCTACGAGCAGTACTTC

V: TRBV3-1
size: few
D: NA
J: TRBJ2-7
CDR3: CASSQDTNSAAEQYF
DNA: TGTGCCAGCAGCCAAGATACCAATAGCGCGGCTGAGCAGTACTTC

V: TRBV7-2
size: NA
D: TRBD2
J: TRBJ2-3
CDR3: CASSLRASGSWTDTQYF
DNA: TGTGCCAGCAGCTTAAGGGCTAGCGGGAGTTGGACAGATACGCAGTATTTT

V: TRBV11-2
size: few
D: NA
J: TRBJ1-6
CDR3: CASSLGASANSPLHF
DNA: TGTGCCAGCAGCTTAGGAGCGTCAGCGAATTCACCCCTCCACTTT

V: TRBV20-1
size: many
D: NA
J: TRBJ1-1
CDR3: CSVQGPGTEAFF
DNA: TGCAGTGTCCAGGGGCCGGGAACTGAAGCTTTCTTT

V: TRBV29-1
size: NA
D: TRBD1
J: TRBJ1-2
CDR3: CSVPGQVYGYTF
DNA: TGCAGCGTCCCGGGACAGGTCTATGGCTACACCTTC

V: TRBV28
size: many
D: NA
J: TRBJ1-1
CDR3: CASSSIFREGTEAFF
DNA: TGTGCCAGCAGTTCCATATTCAGGGAGGGCACTGAAGCTTTCTTT

V: TRBV6-1
size: many
D: NA
J: TRBJ1-5
CDR3: CASRPTENQPQHF
DNA: TGTGCCAGCAGACCAACAGAGAATCAGCCCCAGCATTTT

V: TRBV15
size: many
D: TRBD1
J: TRBJ1-5
CDR3: CATSRFKGARGGEGQPQHF
DNA: TGTGCCACCAGCCGCTTCAAGGGGGCTAGGGGGGGGGAAGGTCAGCCCCAGCATTTT

V: TRBV28
size: many
D: NA
J: TRBJ2-5
CDR3: CASSPRIRQGGQETQYF
DNA: TGTGCCAGCAGTCCGAGGATCCGACAGGGAGGACAAGAGACCCAGTACTTC

V: TRBV6-2/TRBV6-3
size: many
D: NA
J: TRBJ2-7
CDR3: CASSYSTGSHEQYF
DNA: TGTGCCAGCAGTTACTCGACAGGTAGCCACGAGCAGTACTTC

V: TRBV10-3
size: many
D: TRBD1
J: TRBJ1-1
CDR3: CAISPGQTNTEAFF
DNA: TGTGCCATCAGCCCGGGACAGACAAACACTGAAGCTTTCTTT

V: TRBV7-9
size: many
D: NA
J: TRBJ2-5
CDR3: CASLNAVGRETQYF
DNA: TGTGCCAGCCTAAATGCCGTGGGTAGGGAGACCCAGTACTTC

V: TRBV19
size: NA
D: NA
J: TRBJ2-5
CDR3: CASSIGRVQETQYF
DNA: TGTGCCAGTAGTATAGGCAGGGTACAAGAGACCCAGTACTTC

V: TRBV7-2
size: many
D: NA
J: TRBJ2-5
CDR3: CASSSISRALPETQYF
DNA: TGTGCCAGCAGCTCGATTAGCCGGGCGCTTCCAGAGACCCAGTACTTC

V: TRBV19
size: many
D: NA
J: TRBJ2-7
CDR3: CASRAIGANEQYF
DNA: TGTGCCAGTAGGGCAATCGGGGCCAACGAGCAGTACTTC

V: TRBV18
size: NA
D: NA
J: TRBJ1-1
CDR3: CASSEGMNTEAFF
DNA: TGTGCCAGCTCAGAGGGCATGAACACTGAAGCTTTCTTT

V: TRBV30
size: NA
D: NA
J: TRBJ1-1
CDR3: CAWNRAEGTEAFF
DNA: TGTGCCTGGAACAGGGCCGAAGGGACCGAAGCTTTCTTT

V: TRBV3-1
size: few
D: TRBD2
J: TRBJ2-7
CDR3: CASSSRTSGSYEQYF
DNA: TGTGCCAGCAGCTCCAGGACTAGCGGTAGCTACGAGCAGTACTTC

V: TRBV7-2
size: many
D: NA
J: TRBJ2-7
CDR3: CASRLPGNYEQYF
DNA: TGTGCCAGCAGGCTCCCAGGGAACTACGAGCAGTACTTC